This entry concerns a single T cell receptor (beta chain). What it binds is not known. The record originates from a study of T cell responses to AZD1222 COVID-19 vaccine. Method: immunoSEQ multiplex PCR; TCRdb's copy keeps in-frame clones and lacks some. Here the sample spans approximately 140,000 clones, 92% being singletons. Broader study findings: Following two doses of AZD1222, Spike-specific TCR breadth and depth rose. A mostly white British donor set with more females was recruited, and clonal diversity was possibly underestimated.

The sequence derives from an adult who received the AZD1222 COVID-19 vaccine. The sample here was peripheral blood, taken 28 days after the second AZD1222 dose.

CDR3 DNA: TGTGCCAGCAGCACATCCTCCGGGAGCCCCTATGGCTACACCTTC. Its translation is CASSTSSGSPYGYTF. V gene TRBV7-2 combines with J gene TRBJ1-2; D gene ambiguous. The CDR3 length is 15 residues. Deletions cut 5 bases from V and 4 bases from J, with 17 bases between. Germline V gene data show CDR1 as SGHTA and CDR2 as FQGNSA.